This T cell receptor (beta chain) originates from a study of blood T cell repertoires in COVID-19 (dated by TCRdb to 2019 to 2021). Background on the whole study: The collaborator samples originated in the United States, Italy and Spain and spanned the acute and convalescent phases of COVID-19. Where available, HLA class I and class II types were taken from metadata supplied by the sample provider and were not determined by assay-based typing. Samples came from the ongoing ImmuneRACE study (first 160 participants) plus 1,254 subjects from 6 global collaborators. A freely available public database, intended as a resource for researchers studying the immune response to SARS-CoV-2, is where the repertoires were released. Deeply sampled blood TCRbeta repertoires from subjects exposed to, actively infected with, or recovered from COVID-19 were included in the dataset. The material from the prospective study consisted of cDNA or gDNA derived from T cells, B-cell-depleted T cells, or PBMCs. Sample metadata almost always included a de-identified subject ID, COVID-19 status, age in years and sex. The study at large found these results: How much clinical and demographic metadata was included differed by source and by participant, and the metadata was provided uncurated.

A remark on this clone: No antigen is known for it. Per-base qualities were not stored, and no clone one base away is much larger.

Whole blood was collected in K2EDTA tubes by collaborating institutions according to the institutions' own protocols. For TCRbeta analysis, collaborator samples were shipped as frozen whole blood, as isolated PBMCs, or as DNA extracted from either sample type. Its CDR3 holds 14 amino acids, cysteine through phenylalanine. CDR3 DNA is the only sequence kept; it has 42 bases, read in frame from the first base. The germline V gene (reference sequence) provides CDR1 LNHDA and CDR2 SQIVND. V is pared back by 3 bases and J by 12 bases, with 17 bases lying between the germline termini. TCRbeta CDR3 regions were amplified from genomic DNA by means of the immunoSEQ Assay, a bias-controlled multiplex PCR. The source study handled its data this way. Nucleated cell counts per sample were estimated from amplification of reference gene primers within the assay. To quantify the absolute abundance of each unique TCRbeta CDR3 rearrangement, sequence reads were collapsed and filtered. Productive Simpson clonality was computed per sample as the square root of Simpson's diversity index over productive rearrangements. In its TCRdb copy, this immuneACCESS table keeps in-frame sequences only and misses some clones. Where compared with another copy, unresolved V genes explain less than half of these, and the others have no known cause. That table supplies the V and J calls and clone size; D and trimming were determined from the DNA. The sample includes 100,000 to 150,000 clones, with over 55% observed a single time. 2% to 2.5% of the sample belongs to the ten largest clones.

The receptor was derived from a woman aged 70-85 years with acute or convalescent COVID-19. The chain is made from TRBV19 and TRBJ1-4; a tentative D match to TRBD1 spans 5 bases. Specimen: peripheral blood. This receptor carries the CDR3 CASSIRGHQAELFF. The nucleotide sequence is given as TGTGCCAGTAGTATTAGAGGACATCAGGCGGAACTGTTTTTT.